Following are 19 T cell receptor beta chains from one sample sequenced in a study of cytomegalovirus exposure and HLA in healthy donors. The assay was immunoSEQ multiplex PCR, and TCRdb's table has in-frame clones only and misses some. Of under 350,000 clones listed, approximately 86% are singletons. Sequenced sample: PBMCs. The receptors here all came from a woman between 18 and 29 years old in good health and CMV-seronegative.

The chain combines TRBV5-6 with TRBJ2-7; possible D gene TRBD1, 6 bases. Germline V gives CDR1 SGHDT, CDR2 YYEEEE. This CDR3 has 14 amino acids. V lost 4 bases and J lost 6, with 17 bases in between. The CDR3 bases are TGTGCCAGCAGCGCATCACAGGGTGCAGGCGAGCAGTACTTC. This gives the protein CASSASQGAGEQYF.

This rearrangement joins TRBV5-4 to TRBJ2-1; D might be TRBD2 (6 bases). Trimming removed 0 bases at V and 10 bases at J, with 11 bases between. Looked up from germline, CDR1 is SGHNT and CDR2 is YYREEE (reference sequence). The CDR3 is 13 residues long. The CDR3 sequence is CASSLGSGSEQFF. CDR3 DNA: TGTGCCAGCAGCTTGGGTTCCGGGAGCGAGCAGTTCTTC.

The chain recombines TRBV11-3 with TRBJ2-7; 10 nucleotides match TRBD2. V shed 0 bases, J shed 5 bases, and the junction held 13 bases outside the gene matches. Germline V gene sequence: CDR1 SGHNT, CDR2 YENEEA. The CDR3 totals 18 residues. CDR3 nucleotide sequence: TGTGCCAGCAGCTTAGAGCCCCTCGGAGCGGGAGGGCGTAACGAGCAGTACTTC. As protein: CASSLEPLGAGGRNEQYF.

This chain connects TRBV28 to TRBJ1-5, with 12 nucleotides matching TRBD1. From germline, CDR1 is MDHEN and CDR2 SYDVKM. The CDR3 spans 17 residues. With V trimmed by 6 bases and J by 4 bases, 10 bases remained unmatched. The CDR3, as DNA: TGTGCCAGCAGCGGGGGGACAGGGGGCGAGGTGAATCAGCCCCAGCATTTT. It encodes CASSGGTGGEVNQPQHF. Drawing the rest from reference TRBV28 and TRBJ1-5, the complete variable domain is DVKVTQSSRYLVKRTGEKVFLECVQDMDHENMFWYRQDPGLGLRLIYFSYDVKMKEKGDIPEGYSVSREKKERFSLILESASTNQTSMYLCASSGGTGGEVNQPQHFGDGTRLSIL.

A single count supports this clone. The chain joins TRBV7-2 to TRBJ1-2, with no clear D. In germline, CDR1 is SGHTA, CDR2 FQGNSA. This CDR3 is built from 12 residues. V was cut by 1 base and J by 6 bases, with 6 bases left in between. CDR3: CASSLVRDGYTF. CDR3 coding DNA: TGTGCCAGCAGCTTAGTACGAGATGGCTACACCTTC.

The chain couples TRBV27 to TRBJ1-2; D may be TRBD1 (5 bases). The V end lost 2 bases, the J end lost 5 bases, and 9 bases lay between the germline ends. CDR3 size: 13 residues. CDR1 MNHEY and CDR2 SMNVEV come from the germline V gene (reference sequence). CDR3 protein: CASSLRGMYGYTF. As DNA, the CDR3 is TGTGCCAGCAGTTTACGGGGGATGTATGGCTACACCTTC.

The chain's CDR3 is CATVDSTATNEKLFF. The CDR3 DNA reads as TGTGCCACCGTAGACAGCACTGCAACTAATGAAAAACTGTTTTTT. The V and J genes are TRBV5-8 and TRBJ1-4, with D possibly matching TRBD1 (5 bases). The ends were cut back, 9 bases at V and 0 bases at J, with 15 bases in the middle. This CDR3 region has 15 residues. Germline values: CDR1 SGHTS, CDR2 YDEGEE. Combining the CDR3 with reference TRBV5-8 and TRBJ1-4 gives the whole variable domain EAGVTQSPTHLIKTRGQQATLRCSPISGHTSVYWYQQALGLGLQFLLWYDEGEERNRGNFPPRFSGRQFPNYSSELNVNALELEDSALYLCATVDSTATNEKLFFGSGTQLSVL.

The chain is built from TRBV4-3 and TRBJ2-7; the match to TRBD2 covers 9 bases. CDR1 and CDR2 (germline): LGHNA, YSLEER. With 6 bases clipped from V and 2 bases from J, the junction kept 8 bases outside the gene matches. This CDR3 contains 15 residues. CDR3 sequence (DNA): TGCGCCAGCAGACCCGGACTAGCGAGTACCTACGAGCAGTACTTC. Its translation is CASRPGLASTYEQYF.

The chain employs TRBV4-2 and TRBJ1-2; D gene ambiguous. Germline V lookup: CDR1 LGHNA, CDR2 YNFKEQ. This CDR3 region has 16 residues. V gave up 1 base and J gave up 1 base, with 13 bases separating them. The CDR3 reads CASSQASSGSNYGYTF. The CDR3 DNA reads TGTGCCAGCAGCCAAGCCTCCTCGGGGAGTAACTATGGCTACACCTTC.

V usage is TRBV2 and J usage is TRBJ1-2; D possibly corresponds to TRBD1 (5 bases). The CDR3 is 13 residues long. CDR1 and CDR2 from the germline V gene are SNHLY and FYNNEI. Trimming left V 3 bases short and J 4 bases short, with 9 bases between. The CDR3: CASSDLGLYGYTF. DNA for the CDR3: TGTGCCAGCAGTGATTTGGGACTCTATGGCTACACCTTC.

This rearrangement joins TRBV15 to TRBJ2-3, with D perhaps matching TRBD2 (5 bases). Trimming removed 3 bases from V and 6 bases from J, with 19 bases in between. The CDR3 consists of 16 residues. Germline V gene sequence: CDR1 LNHNV, CDR2 YYDKDF (reference sequence). This chain's CDR3 is CATSRGKGVHGDTQYF. The CDR3 DNA follows: TGTGCCACCAGCAGGGGAAAGGGAGTACACGGGGATACGCAGTATTTT.

The chain couples TRBV29-1 to TRBJ2-2, with D perhaps matching TRBD2 (5 bases). The CDR3 loop spans 14 amino acids. Germline loops: CDR1 SQVTM, CDR2 ANQGSEA. V was cut by 3 bases and J by 2 bases, with 10 bases left in between. This CDR3 is CSVDEGVNTGELFF. The CDR3 DNA sequence: TGCAGCGTTGACGAGGGAGTAAACACCGGGGAGCTGTTTTTT.

This clone was seen more than once but under ten times. J is TRBJ2-7 and V is TRBV28; TRBD1 matches at 10 bases. Looked up from germline, CDR1 is MDHEN and CDR2 is SYDVKM. V lost 5 bases to trimming and J lost 5 bases; unmatched junction nucleotides: 9. CDR3 length: 15 residues. The CDR3 protein is CASSKPGQGRHEQYF. As DNA, the CDR3 is TGTGCCAGCAGTAAGCCGGGACAGGGGCGACACGAGCAGTACTTC.

This chain connects TRBV7-6 to TRBJ1-6, with D perhaps matching TRBD1 (6 bases). The V end lost 5 bases, the J end lost 0 bases, and 14 bases lay between the germline ends. Per the germline V gene, CDR1 is SGHVS and CDR2 is FNYEAQ. The CDR3 contains 17 residues. In DNA form, the CDR3 reads TGTGCCAGCAGCACACGACAGGCGAGCTCCTATAATTCACCCCTCCACTTT. This gives the protein CASSTRQASSYNSPLHF.

Comment on this clone: This sample includes further DNA sequences coding for the same CDR3. J is TRBJ1-5 and V is TRBV5-1, with TRBD1 matching over 7 bases. With V trimmed by 5 bases and J by 2 bases, 4 bases remained unmatched. The CDR3 length is 14 residues. CDR1 and CDR2 from the germline V gene are SGHRS and YFSETQ. CDR3 nucleotides: TGCGCCAGCAGTTTCACAGGGGGCAATCAGCCCCAGCATTTT. The encoded protein is CASSFTGGNQPQHF.

This sequence joins TRBV7-9 and TRBJ1-4; a possible D gene is TRBD1 (6 bases). The CDR3 is 13 amino acids. The germline V gene has CDR1 SEHNR and CDR2 FQNEAQ (reference sequence). Trimming left V 6 bases short and J 5 bases short, with 10 bases between. CDR3 sequence: CASSQGSNEKLFF. The DNA of the CDR3 is TGTGCCAGCAGTCAGGGGAGCAATGAAAAACTGTTTTTT.

V usage is TRBV15 and J usage is TRBJ1-2, with a weak D call TRBD1 (6 bases). Germline V CDR1 and CDR2: LNHNV, YYDKDF (reference sequence). The CDR3 has 12 amino acids. Trimming removed 4 bases from V and 5 bases from J, with 8 bases in between. CDR3 residues: CATSIGQYGYTF. CDR3 DNA: TGTGCCACCAGCATTGGACAGTATGGCTACACCTTC. Complete variable domain (other parts from reference TRBV15 and TRBJ1-2): DAMVIQNPRYQVTQFGKPVTLSCSQTLNHNVMYWYQQKSSQAPKLLFHYYDKDFNNEADTPDNFQSRRPNTSFCFLDIRSPGLGDTAMYLCATSIGQYGYTFGSGTRLTVV.

The chain carries TRBV7-9 and TRBJ1-5; D is undetermined. Trimming took 4 bases from V and 9 from J, leaving 22 bases between them. The germline gives CDR1 SEHNR, CDR2 FQNEAQ (reference sequence). The length of the CDR3 is 16 residues. The CDR3 region is CASSSAVRAGSAPQHF. The CDR3, as DNA: TGTGCCAGCAGCTCCGCGGTGAGGGCGGGGAGCGCGCCCCAGCATTTT.

The gene calls are TRBV11-2 and TRBJ2-1, with D perhaps TRBD1 (6 bases). The CDR3 loop spans 16 amino acids. From germline, CDR1 is SGHAT and CDR2 FQNNGV. The V end lost 5 bases, the J end lost 0 bases, and 14 bases lay between the germline ends. The CDR3 here is CASSIFQGSSYNEQFF. The CDR3 coding sequence is TGTGCCAGCAGCATTTTCCAGGGGAGCTCCTACAATGAGCAGTTCTTC. Full variable domain (remainder filled in from reference TRBV11-2 and TRBJ2-1): EAGVAQSPRYKIIEKRQSVAFWCNPISGHATLYWYQQILGQGPKLLIQFQNNGVVDDSQLPKDRFSAERLKGVDSTLKIQPAKLEDSAVYLCASSIFQGSSYNEQFFGPGTRLTVL.